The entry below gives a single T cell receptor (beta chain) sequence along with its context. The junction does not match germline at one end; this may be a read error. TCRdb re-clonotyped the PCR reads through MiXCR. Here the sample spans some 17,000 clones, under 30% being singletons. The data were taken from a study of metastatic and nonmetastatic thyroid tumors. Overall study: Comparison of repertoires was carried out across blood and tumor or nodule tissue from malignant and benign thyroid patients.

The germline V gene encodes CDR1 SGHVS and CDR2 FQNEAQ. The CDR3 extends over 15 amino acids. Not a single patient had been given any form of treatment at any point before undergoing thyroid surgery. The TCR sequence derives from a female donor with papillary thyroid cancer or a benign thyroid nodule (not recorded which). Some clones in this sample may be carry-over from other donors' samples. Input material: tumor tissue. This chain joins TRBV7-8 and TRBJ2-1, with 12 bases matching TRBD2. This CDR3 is CASSLAGGPTASQFF. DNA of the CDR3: TGTGCCAGCAGCCTAGCGGGAGGGCCAACCGCATCGCAGTTCTTC. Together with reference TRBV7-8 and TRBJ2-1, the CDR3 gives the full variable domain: GAGVSQSPRYKVAKRGQDVALRCDPISGHVSLFWYQQALGQGPEFLTYFQNEAQLDKSGLPSDRFFAERPEGSVSTLKIQRTQQEDSAVYLCASSLAGGPTASQFFGPGTRLTVL.